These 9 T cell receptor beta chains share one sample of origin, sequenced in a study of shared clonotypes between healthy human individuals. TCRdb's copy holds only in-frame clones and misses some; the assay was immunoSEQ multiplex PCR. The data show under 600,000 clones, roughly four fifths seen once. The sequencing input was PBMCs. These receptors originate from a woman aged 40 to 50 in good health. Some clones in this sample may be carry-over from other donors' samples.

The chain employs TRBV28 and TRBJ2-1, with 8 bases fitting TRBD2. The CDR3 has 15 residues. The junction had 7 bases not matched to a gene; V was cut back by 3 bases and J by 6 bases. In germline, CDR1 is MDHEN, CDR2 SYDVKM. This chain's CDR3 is CASSLVAGRINEQFF. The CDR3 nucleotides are TGTGCCAGCAGTTTGGTAGCGGGACGCATCAATGAGCAGTTCTTC.

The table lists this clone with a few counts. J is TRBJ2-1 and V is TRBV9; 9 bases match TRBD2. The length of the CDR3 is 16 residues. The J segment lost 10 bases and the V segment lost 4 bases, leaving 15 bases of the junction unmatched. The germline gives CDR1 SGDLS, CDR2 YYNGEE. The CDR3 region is CASSPLAGRSAGEQFF. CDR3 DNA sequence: TGTGCCAGCAGCCCGCTAGCGGGAAGGTCCGCGGGGGAGCAGTTCTTC.

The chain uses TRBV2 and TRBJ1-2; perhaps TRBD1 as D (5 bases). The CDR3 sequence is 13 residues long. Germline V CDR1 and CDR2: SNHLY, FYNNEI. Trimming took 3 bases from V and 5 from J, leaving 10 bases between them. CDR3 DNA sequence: TGTGCCAGCAGTGATCGGGGGGATTATGGCTACACCTTC. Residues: CASSDRGDYGYTF.

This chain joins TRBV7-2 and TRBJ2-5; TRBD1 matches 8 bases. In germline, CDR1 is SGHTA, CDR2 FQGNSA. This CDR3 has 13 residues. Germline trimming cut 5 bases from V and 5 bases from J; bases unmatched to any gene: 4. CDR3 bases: TGTGCCAGCAGCCTGAACAGGGGGGAGACCCAGTACTTC. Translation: CASSLNRGETQYF.

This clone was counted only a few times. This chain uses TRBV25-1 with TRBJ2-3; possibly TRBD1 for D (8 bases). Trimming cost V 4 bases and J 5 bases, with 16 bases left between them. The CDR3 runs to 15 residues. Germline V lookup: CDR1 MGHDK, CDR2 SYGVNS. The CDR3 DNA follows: TGTGCCAGCAGTGCAGGGGGCGGGGGAGGAGATACGCAGTATTTT. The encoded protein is CASSAGGGGGDTQYF.

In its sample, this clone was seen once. In DNA, the CDR3 is TGTGCCAGCTCACCGGGATCCGCGGGCACCGGGGAGCTGTTTTTT. It yields the protein CASSPGSAGTGELFF. The chain has TRBV18 and TRBJ2-2; D is possibly TRBD2 (5 bases). V was trimmed by 3 bases and J by 4 bases, leaving 12 bases between them. The CDR3 is 15 amino acids. The germline V gene encodes CDR1 KGHSH and CDR2 LQKENI.

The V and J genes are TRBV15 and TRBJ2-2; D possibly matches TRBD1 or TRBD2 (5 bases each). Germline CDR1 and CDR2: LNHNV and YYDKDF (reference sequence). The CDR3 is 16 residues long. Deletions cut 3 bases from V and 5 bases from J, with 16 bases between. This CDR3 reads CATSRERGAGTGELFF. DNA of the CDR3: TGTGCCACCAGCAGGGAAAGAGGGGCGGGTACCGGGGAGCTGTTTTTT.

The CDR3 protein is CASSQDTNEQFF. The CDR3 DNA sequence: TGTGCCAGCAGCCAAGATACCAATGAGCAGTTCTTC. J is TRBJ2-1 and V is TRBV4-2; D is uncertain. V lost 0 bases, J lost 6 bases, and 3 bases lay in between. The CDR3 contains 12 residues. CDR1 and CDR2 from the germline V gene are LGHNA and YNFKEQ.

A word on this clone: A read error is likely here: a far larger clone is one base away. CDR3 sequence: CASSESGTEGNEQYF. CDR3 in DNA: TGTGCCAGCAGTGAGAGCGGGACAGAGGGTAACGAGCAGTACTTC. The chain joins TRBV6-1 to TRBJ2-7; D possibly uses TRBD1 or TRBD2 (7 bases each). Germline CDR1 reads MNHNS; CDR2 reads SASEGT. The CDR3 spans 15 residues. Deletions cut 3 bases from V and 5 bases from J, with 17 bases between.